The next 22 T cell receptor beta chains were all read from a single sample in a study of cytotoxic CD8 clonotypes in ibrutinib-treated CLL. Using immunoSEQ multiplex PCR, the repertoire was profiled, and TCRdb retains in-frame clones only, with some absent. This table has about 140,000 clones, approximately 80% appearing once. Here the sequenced sample was PBMCs, taken after 36 months of ibrutinib treatment. The receptors originated from a human donor with chronic lymphocytic leukemia.

This clone turned up a few times. V gene TRBV11-2 combines with J gene TRBJ2-3, with 8 nucleotides matching TRBD1. V was clipped by 1 base and J by 3 bases; unmatched bases: 6. Germline V gene lookup returns CDR1 SGHAT and CDR2 FQNNGV. The CDR3 contains 16 residues. CDR3 sequence (DNA): TGTGCCAGCAGCTTAGTCGCAGGGGGCGCGACAGATACGCAGTATTTT. As protein: CASSLVAGGATDTQYF.

The gene calls are TRBV5-1 and TRBJ2-7; D remains unclear. From germline, CDR1 is SGHRS and CDR2 YFSETQ. With 4 bases removed from V and 6 bases from J, the gap between germline ends came to 14 bases. The CDR3 spans 13 residues. CDR3 in amino acids: CASSPGPSSEQYF. The DNA of the CDR3 is TGCGCCAGCAGCCCCGGACCGAGTTCCGAGCAGTACTTC.

The chain joins TRBV6-1 to TRBJ1-2, with 7 nucleotides matching TRBD1. Germline trimming cut 6 bases from V and 3 bases from J; bases unmatched to any gene: 10. The CDR3 extends over 15 amino acids. Germline-derived CDR1 and CDR2 are MNHNS and SASEGT. CDR3 nucleotide sequence: TGTGCCAGCAGACGAAACTGGGACAGCGACTATGGCTACACCTTC. Translation gives CASRRNWDSDYGYTF.

The chain couples TRBV11-2 to TRBJ1-1; 8 nucleotides line up with TRBD1. CDR1 and CDR2 (germline): SGHAT, FQNNGV. This CDR3 is 15 amino acids long. The V and J ends lost 4 bases and 4 bases, in that order; junction bases with no gene match: 8. CDR3 nucleotides: TGTGCCAGCAGCTCATCCAGGACAGGGCGCACTGAAGCTTTCTTT. As protein: CASSSSRTGRTEAFF.

This sequence joins TRBV5-1 and TRBJ2-7; 10 nucleotides agree with TRBD1. CDR1 is SGHRS and CDR2 is YFSETQ in the germline V gene. V dropped 0 bases and J dropped 4; count of bases not matched to a gene: 4. The CDR3 consists of 15 residues. CDR3 in amino acids: CASSLVGQGVYEQYF. CDR3 sequence (DNA): TGCGCCAGCAGCTTGGTCGGACAGGGGGTATACGAGCAGTACTTC.

V gene TRBV6-4 combines with J gene TRBJ2-1; D might be TRBD2 (5 bases). V was cut by 5 bases and J by 9 bases, with 23 bases left in between. The CDR3 covers 16 residues. Per germline, CDR1 MRHNA and CDR2 SNTAGT. CDR3 in amino acids: CASSRVWEPLHSEQFF. The CDR3 bases are TGTGCCAGCAGTAGGGTCTGGGAGCCGCTACATAGTGAGCAGTTCTTC.

The CDR3: CASQISGIEQFF. The DNA of the CDR3 is TGCGCCAGCCAGATTAGCGGAATCGAGCAGTTCTTC. The chain joins TRBV10-2 to TRBJ2-1, with D perhaps matching TRBD2 (6 bases). Germline assignment: CDR1 WSHSY and CDR2 SAAADI. This CDR3 is built from 12 residues. V was clipped by 8 bases and J by 10 bases, with 15 bases between them.

The chain is built from TRBV19 and TRBJ2-5; D possibly uses TRBD1 or TRBD2 (7 bases each). The CDR3 loop spans 15 amino acids. Germline V gene sequence: CDR1 LNHDA, CDR2 SQIVND (reference sequence). The V and J ends lost 6 bases and 4 bases respectively, with 18 bases between them. The chain's CDR3 is CASSTFQGGRETQYF. The CDR3 coding sequence is TGTGCCAGTAGCACCTTCCAGGGGGGGAGAGAGACCCAGTACTTC. The whole variable domain, filled in from reference TRBV19 and TRBJ2-5, reads DGGITQSPKYLFRKEGQNVTLSCEQNLNHDAMYWYRQDPGQGLRLIYYSQIVNDFQKGDIAEGYSVSREKKESFPLTVTSAQKNPTAFYLCASSTFQGGRETQYFGPGTRLLVL.

The genes are TRBV2 and TRBJ1-5; the D gene is possibly TRBD1 (6 bases). This CDR3 is built from 12 residues. Germline V gene data show CDR1 as SNHLY and CDR2 as FYNNEI. V lost 7 bases to trimming and J lost 6 bases, with 10 bases between them. CDR3 DNA sequence: TGTGCCAGCAATACAGGGTCTCAGCCCCAGCATTTT. Translation: CASNTGSQPQHF.

DNA of the CDR3: TGTGCCAGCAGTTACCGACTTGGGGGCAATCAGCCCCAGCATTTT. It is translated as CASSYRLGGNQPQHF. The chain employs TRBV6-5 and TRBJ1-5, with D unresolved. V was cut by 2 bases and J by 2 bases, with 10 bases left in between. Germline V lookup: CDR1 MNHEY, CDR2 SVGAGI. The CDR3 is 15 amino acids.

V usage is TRBV13 and J usage is TRBJ2-1; 10 nucleotides match TRBD1. The ends lost 4 bases at V and 7 bases at J; junction bases unmatched: 16. The CDR3 spans 18 residues. Germline V gene lookup returns CDR1 PRHDT and CDR2 FYEKMQ (reference sequence). DNA of the CDR3: TGTGCCAGCAGCTCGGCCGGGACAGGGGTCTCCCCCGGGAATGAGCAGTTCTTC. Protein sequence: CASSSAGTGVSPGNEQFF.

The V and J genes are TRBV4-1 and TRBJ1-5, with TRBD1 as a possible D gene (6 bases). V was trimmed by 1 base and J by 0 bases, leaving 10 bases between them. Germline assignment: CDR1 MGHRA and CDR2 YSYEKL. CDR3 length equals 16 residues. The CDR3 DNA follows: TGCGCCAGCAGCCAAGGGCCAGGGGTTAGCAATCAGCCCCAGCATTTT. It specifies CASSQGPGVSNQPQHF.

This rearrangement joins TRBV6-6 to TRBJ2-7, with a weak D call TRBD1 (6 bases). Deletions cut 0 bases from V and 6 bases from J, with 9 bases between. CDR1 MNHNY and CDR2 SVGAGI come from the germline V gene (reference sequence). This CDR3 contains 13 residues. The CDR3 loop is CASSYSKGGEQYF. The DNA of the CDR3 is TGTGCCAGCAGTTACTCGAAAGGGGGCGAGCAGTACTTC.

The CDR3 here is CASSLGPSGAYGYTF. The CDR3 region has the DNA TGTGCCAGCAGCTTAGGCCCCTCAGGGGCCTATGGCTACACCTTC. The chain has TRBV11-2 and TRBJ1-2; maybe TRBD1 (6 bases). Trimming took 1 base from V and 4 from J, leaving 13 bases between them. The V gene's germline CDR1 is SGHAT and CDR2 FQNNGV. The CDR3 has 15 residues.

The J gene is TRBJ2-7, the V gene TRBV18; 9 nucleotides line up with TRBD2. Germline values: CDR1 KGHSH, CDR2 LQKENI. Unmatched junction bases numbered 10, after V lost 6 bases and J lost 4 bases. CDR3 size: 15 residues. CDR3: CASSELAGTLYEQYF. CDR3 DNA: TGTGCCAGCTCGGAGCTAGCGGGGACTCTGTACGAGCAGTACTTC.

The CDR3 region is CASSEVGMGEAFF. CDR3 DNA sequence: TGTGCCAGCAGTGAAGTAGGGATGGGTGAAGCTTTCTTT. The chain uses TRBV2 and TRBJ1-1, with D unresolved. The CDR3 spans 13 residues. Trimming removed 1 base at V and 7 bases at J, with 10 bases between. From germline, CDR1 is SNHLY and CDR2 FYNNEI. Based on the CDR3 plus reference TRBV2 and TRBJ1-1, the full variable domain is EPEVTQTPSHQVTQMGQEVILRCVPISNHLYFYWYRQILGQKVEFLVSFYNNEISEKSEIFDDQFSVERPDGSNFTLKIRSTKLEDSAMYFCASSEVGMGEAFFGQGTRLTVV.

J is TRBJ1-4 and V is TRBV5-1, with 8 bases aligning to TRBD1. The CDR3 is 16 amino acids. Trimming cost V 4 bases and J 8 bases; bases outside gene matches: 13. Germline V lookup: CDR1 SGHRS, CDR2 YFSETQ. The CDR3 bases are TGCGCCAGCAGCACCGGACAGGGTAGTAGGGCGGAAAAACTGTTTTTT. It specifies CASSTGQGSRAEKLFF.

The V and J genes are TRBV2 and TRBJ2-5, with D perhaps TRBD1 (6 bases). The CDR3 contains 13 residues. With 6 bases removed from V and 0 bases from J, the gap between germline ends came to 8 bases. Looked up from germline, CDR1 is SNHLY and CDR2 is FYNNEI. CDR3 protein: CASRDRYQETQYF. The DNA of the CDR3 is TGTGCCAGCAGAGACAGGTACCAAGAGACCCAGTACTTC. Combining the CDR3 with reference TRBV2 and TRBJ2-5 gives the whole variable domain EPEVTQTPSHQVTQMGQEVILRCVPISNHLYFYWYRQILGQKVEFLVSFYNNEISEKSEIFDDQFSVERPDGSNFTLKIRSTKLEDSAMYFCASRDRYQETQYFGPGTRLLVL.

The J gene is TRBJ1-2, the V gene TRBV29-1; 7 bases are shared with TRBD1. The CDR3 runs to 14 residues. CDR1 SQVTM and CDR2 ANQGSEA come from the germline V gene. V trimming: 4 bases; J trimming: 2 bases; junction bases outside the gene matches: 7. In DNA, the CDR3 is TGCAGCGTTGGTCAGGGGGGTATGAACTATGGCTACACCTTC. As protein: CSVGQGGMNYGYTF.

J is TRBJ2-1 and V is TRBV30; no firm D call. Trimming took off 4 bases at V and 6 bases at J, with 7 bases between the two ends. The CDR3 loop spans 11 amino acids. The germline gives CDR1 GTSNPN, CDR2 SVGIG (reference sequence). The CDR3 protein is CAWNDLNEQFF. The CDR3 DNA reads TGTGCCTGGAACGACCTCAATGAGCAGTTCTTC.

DNA of the CDR3: TGTGCCAGCAGTGTCGACAAATCTGGAAACACCATATATTTT. It encodes CASSVDKSGNTIYF. The J gene is TRBJ1-3, the V gene TRBV2; D remains unclear. The CDR3 sequence is 14 residues long. The V end lost 4 bases, the J end lost 1 base, and 8 bases lay between the germline ends. Germline-derived CDR1 and CDR2 are SNHLY and FYNNEI. The variable domain in full, with the rest retrieved from reference TRBV2 and TRBJ1-3, is EPEVTQTPSHQVTQMGQEVILRCVPISNHLYFYWYRQILGQKVEFLVSFYNNEISEKSEIFDDQFSVERPDGSNFTLKIRSTKLEDSAMYFCASSVDKSGNTIYFGEGSWLTVV.

The chain recombines TRBV18 with TRBJ2-2; D remains unclear. This CDR3 is built from 12 residues. Germline CDR1 and CDR2: KGHSH and LQKENI. Trimming stripped 3 bases from V and 10 bases from J, with 9 bases between. The CDR3 region is CASSPVLPELFF. CDR3 coding DNA: TGTGCCAGCTCACCGGTTTTACCGGAGCTGTTTTTT.